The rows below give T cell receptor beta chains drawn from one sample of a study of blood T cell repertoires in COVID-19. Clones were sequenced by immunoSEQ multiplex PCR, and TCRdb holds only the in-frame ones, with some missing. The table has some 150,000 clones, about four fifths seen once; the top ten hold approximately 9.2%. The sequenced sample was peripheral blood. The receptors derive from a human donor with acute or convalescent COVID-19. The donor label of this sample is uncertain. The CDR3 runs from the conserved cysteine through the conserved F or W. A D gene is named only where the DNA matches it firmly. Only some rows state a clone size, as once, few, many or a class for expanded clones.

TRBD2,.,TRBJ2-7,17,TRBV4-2,CASSQEALQRGEGEQYF,TGTGCCAGCAGCCAAGAGGCCCTGCAGCGGGGGGAGGGTGAGCAGTACTTC
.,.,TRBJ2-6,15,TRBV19,CASSITGSGANVLTF,TGTGCCAGTAGTATCACAGGCTCTGGGGCCAACGTCCTGACTTTC
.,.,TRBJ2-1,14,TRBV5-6,CASSFDSAYNEQFF,TGTGCCAGCAGCTTTGACTCTGCCTACAATGAGCAGTTCTTC
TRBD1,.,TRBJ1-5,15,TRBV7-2,CASSLKQGARQPQHF,TGTGCCAGCAGCTTAAAACAGGGGGCTCGTCAGCCCCAGCATTTT
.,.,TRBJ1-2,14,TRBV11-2,CASSHFRGNYGYTF,TGTGCCAGCAGCCACTTCCGGGGGAACTATGGCTACACCTTC
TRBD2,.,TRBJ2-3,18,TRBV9,CASSAGTSGGAAPDTQYF,TGTGCCAGCAGCGCCGGGACTAGCGGGGGGGCCGCCCCAGATACGCAGTATTTT
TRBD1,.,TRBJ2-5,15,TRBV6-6,CASSTPGQPRETQYF,TGTGCCAGCAGTACACCGGGACAGCCAAGGGAGACCCAGTACTTC
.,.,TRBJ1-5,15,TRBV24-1,CATSGPGSGNQPQHF,TGTGCCACCAGTGGACCGGGGTCAGGCAATCAGCCCCAGCATTTT
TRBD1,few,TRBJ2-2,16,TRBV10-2,CASSELQGANTGELFF,TGCGCCAGCAGTGAGCTACAGGGGGCGAACACCGGGGAGCTGTTTTTT
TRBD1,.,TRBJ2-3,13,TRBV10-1,CASSKDRVGTQYF,TGCGCCAGCAGTAAGGACAGGGTCGGTACGCAGTATTTT
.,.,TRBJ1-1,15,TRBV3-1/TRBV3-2,CASSSSGLLNTEAFF,TGTGCCAGCAGCTCTTCCGGACTCTTGAACACTGAAGCTTTCTTT
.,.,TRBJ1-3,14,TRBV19,CASSIYDSGNTIYF,TGTGCCAGTAGTATCTACGACTCTGGAAACACCATATATTTT
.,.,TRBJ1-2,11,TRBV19,CASPGGFGYTF,TGTGCCAGTCCCGGGGGTTTTGGCTACACCTTC
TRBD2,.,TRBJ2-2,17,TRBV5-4,CASSPAGLAVGTGELFF,TGTGCCAGCAGCCCCGCGGGACTAGCGGTAGGCACCGGGGAGCTGTTTTTT
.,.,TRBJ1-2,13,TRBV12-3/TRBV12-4,CASSSSGEGGYTF,TGTGCCAGCAGTTCCTCAGGGGAGGGTGGCTACACCTTC
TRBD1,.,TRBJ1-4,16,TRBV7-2,CASSLGRAGGTEKLFF,TGTGCCAGCAGCTTAGGGCGGGCAGGGGGAACTGAAAAACTGTTTTTT
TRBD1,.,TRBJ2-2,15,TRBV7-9,CASSPGQGRDGELFF,TGTGCCAGCAGCCCCGGACAGGGTCGGGACGGGGAGCTGTTTTTT
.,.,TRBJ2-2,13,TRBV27,CASGAIPIGELFF,TGTGCCAGCGGAGCCATTCCCATCGGGGAGCTGTTTTTT
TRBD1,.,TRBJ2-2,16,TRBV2,CASKGLGQGNTGELFF,TGTGCCAGCAAAGGGCTGGGACAGGGGAACACCGGGGAGCTGTTTTTT
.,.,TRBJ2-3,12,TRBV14,CASSPYANTQYF,TGTGCCAGCAGCCCGTACGCTAATACGCAGTATTTT
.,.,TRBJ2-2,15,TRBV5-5,CASSTYRPNTGELFF,TGTGCCAGCAGCACGTACAGGCCGAACACCGGGGAGCTGTTTTTT
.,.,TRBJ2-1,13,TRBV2,CASSEDFPNEQFF,TGTGCCAGCAGTGAAGACTTCCCTAATGAGCAGTTCTTC